The next 21 T cell receptor beta chains were all read from a single sample in a study of blood T cell repertoires in COVID-19 (dated by TCRdb to about 2020). The receptor library was made with the immunoSEQ multiplex PCR assay. TCRdb stores this immuneACCESS table with in-frame sequences only. Part of the clones is absent; in the studies checked, under half of the shortfall reflects unresolved V genes, and no reason is known for the rest. The sample table lists 280,000 or so clones, about 85% of them with a count of one. The biggest ten clones account for less than 15% of the sample. The sequenced sample was peripheral blood. Every receptor here comes from a human donor in a cohort sampled during active COVID-19.

This chain joins TRBV7-2 and TRBJ2-1; 8 nucleotides match TRBD2. The CDR3 has 15 amino acids. Germline V gives CDR1 SGHTA, CDR2 FQGNSA. The J segment lost 4 bases and the V segment lost 3 bases, leaving 5 bases of the junction unmatched. CDR3 amino acids: CASSFSGSGYNEQFF. Here the CDR3 DNA reads TGTGCCAGCAGCTTCAGCGGGAGCGGGTACAATGAGCAGTTCTTC.

The V gene is TRBV10-2, the J gene TRBJ1-2; D is uncertain. V was cut by 4 bases and J by 0 bases, with 6 bases left in between. The CDR3 has 13 residues. CDR1 WSHSY and CDR2 SAAADI come from the germline V gene. The CDR3 loop is CASSAGSNYGYTF. Written as DNA, the CDR3 is TGCGCCAGCAGTGCCGGGTCTAACTATGGCTACACCTTC.

On this clone itself: One end of the junction varies from germline; a read error may be responsible. The J gene is TRBJ1-2, the V gene TRBV5-6, with D tentatively TRBD1 (6 bases). Germline values: CDR1 SGHDT, CDR2 YYEEEE. CDR3 length: 13 residues. Here the CDR3 reads CASSATGTIMRDF. CDR3 sequence (DNA): TGTGCCAGCAGCGCCACCGGGACAATAATGCGCGACTTC.

The chain recombines TRBV9 with TRBJ2-7; 8 bases align to TRBD2. V gave up 3 bases and J gave up 0 bases; unmatched junction bases: 5. Germline V CDR1 and CDR2: SGDLS, YYNGEE. This CDR3 region has 15 residues. The CDR3 coding sequence is TGTGCCAGCAGCGGGCGGGAGGCCAACTCCTACGAGCAGTACTTC. This encodes CASSGREANSYEQYF.

The V gene is TRBV7-9, the J gene TRBJ2-2, with D unclear. V lost 3 bases, J lost 0 bases, and 8 bases lay in between. The CDR3 is 15 residues long. CDR1 and CDR2 from the germline V gene are SEHNR and FQNEAQ (reference sequence). In nucleotides, the CDR3 is TGTGCCAGCAGCTTGCGCAGCGCGAACACCGGGGAGCTGTTTTTT. Translation gives CASSLRSANTGELFF.

CDR3 loop: CASRGQKYYGYTF. Here the CDR3 DNA reads TGTGCCAGCAGAGGACAAAAATACTATGGCTACACCTTC. The genes are TRBV28 and TRBJ1-2; D is perhaps TRBD1 (5 bases). This CDR3 spans 13 amino acids. Germline CDR1 and CDR2: MDHEN and SYDVKM. V was trimmed by 6 bases and J by 3 bases, leaving 11 bases between them.

V is TRBV6-6 and J is TRBJ2-5; 8 nucleotides line up with TRBD2. CDR1 and CDR2 (germline): MNHNY, SVGAGI (reference sequence). The CDR3 is made up of 14 amino acids. V was pared by 6 bases and J by 4 bases, with 7 bases of the junction left unmatched. CDR3 loop: CASRDVSGGETQYF. The CDR3 nucleotides are TGTGCCAGCAGAGACGTCAGCGGGGGAGAGACCCAGTACTTC.

The chain uses TRBV7-2 and TRBJ2-7, with 8 bases identical to TRBD1. V gave up 4 bases and J gave up 0 bases; unmatched junction bases: 8. The CDR3 has 16 residues. Germline assignment: CDR1 SGHTA and CDR2 FQGNSA. The DNA of the CDR3 is TGTGCCAGCAGCTCCCAGGGGGCTGTAAGCTCCTACGAGCAGTACTTC. Residues: CASSSQGAVSSYEQYF.

J is TRBJ2-5 and V is TRBV2; no definite D call. The CDR3 consists of 12 residues. V was clipped by 4 bases and J by 5 bases, with 8 bases between them. Germline V gene sequence: CDR1 SNHLY, CDR2 FYNNEI. CDR3 sequence reads: CASSAVRETQYF. The CDR3 coding sequence is TGTGCCAGCAGTGCGGTCAGGGAGACCCAGTACTTC.

The genes are TRBV7-2 and TRBJ2-7; 8 positions agree with TRBD2. V was pared by 3 bases and J by 2 bases, with 9 bases of the junction left unmatched. Germline V gene sequence: CDR1 SGHTA, CDR2 FQGNSA. This CDR3 comprises 16 residues. This CDR3 reads CASSFDALAAAYEQYF. DNA for the CDR3: TGTGCCAGCAGCTTTGACGCACTAGCGGCAGCCTACGAGCAGTACTTC.

This clone has only one observation. CDR3 loop: CASSVGQYEQYF. As DNA, the CDR3 is TGTGCCAGCAGTGTGGGCCAGTACGAGCAGTACTTC. The rearrangement links TRBV2 to TRBJ2-7; the D is unclear. V shed 4 bases and J shed 4 bases, with 8 bases lying between them. The CDR3 is 12 residues long. Germline assignment: CDR1 SNHLY and CDR2 FYNNEI.

The chain has TRBV23-1 and TRBJ1-1; 7 bases match TRBD1. TRBV23-1 is designated an ORF whose function remains uncertain. This CDR3 spans 15 amino acids. Trimming cost V 5 bases and J 6 bases; bases outside gene matches: 12. CDR3 nucleotides: TGCGCCAGCAGTACAGGGGACCACCGGGATGCTGAAGCTTTCTTT. Amino acids: CASSTGDHRDAEAFF.

The chain uses TRBV7-3 and TRBJ2-1; 10 bases line up with TRBD2. The CDR3 loop spans 15 amino acids. CDR1 and CDR2 (germline): SGHTA, FQGTGA. V shed 1 base and J 10 bases; nucleotides not matched to a gene: 7. CDR3 sequence: CASSLMASGRGEQFF. The CDR3 nucleotides are TGTGCCAGCAGCTTAATGGCTAGCGGGAGAGGAGAGCAGTTCTTC.

This chain uses TRBV5-4 with TRBJ1-3; D gene unclear. CDR3 length equals 14 residues. The germline V gene has CDR1 SGHNT and CDR2 YYREEE (reference sequence). Trimming cost V 0 bases and J 0 bases, with 4 bases left between them. The chain's CDR3 is CASSLAYSGNTIYF. For the CDR3, the DNA is TGTGCCAGCAGCTTGGCCTACTCTGGAAACACCATATATTTT.

The chain carries TRBV29-1 and TRBJ1-5, with D tentatively TRBD1 (6 bases). Germline CDR1 SQVTM, CDR2 ANQGSEA. CDR3 length: 14 amino acids. Trimming stripped 6 bases from V and 5 bases from J, with 17 bases between. The CDR3 sequence: CSVLGGTPDQPQHF. In DNA form, the CDR3 reads TGCAGCGTCCTCGGGGGGACACCGGATCAGCCCCAGCATTTT.

This chain uses TRBV5-1 with TRBJ1-4; weak D call: TRBD1 (6 bases). The CDR3 consists of 17 residues. V dropped 2 bases and J dropped 0 bases, with 14 bases sitting between them. CDR1 is SGHRS, CDR2 YFSETQ, per germline. CDR3 in amino acids: CASSLETGSATNEKLFF. DNA of the CDR3: TGCGCCAGCAGCTTAGAGACAGGATCTGCAACTAATGAAAAACTGTTTTTT.

V gene TRBV20-1 combines with J gene TRBJ2-7; 16 bases fit TRBD2. Trimming at V came to 6 bases and at J to 2 bases, leaving 13 bases not matched to a gene. CDR3 length: 18 amino acids. CDR1 is DFQATT, CDR2 SNEGSKA, per germline (reference sequence). CDR3 protein: CSASAGTSGRAFAYEQYF. As DNA, the CDR3 is TGCAGTGCCAGTGCCGGGACTAGCGGGAGGGCCTTCGCCTACGAGCAGTACTTC.

The gene calls are TRBV18 and TRBJ1-6, with 7 bases aligning to TRBD1. The CDR3 has 16 residues. Germline lookup yields CDR1 KGHSH and CDR2 LQKENI. Unmatched junction bases numbered 7, after V lost 2 bases and J lost 6 bases. The CDR3 sequence is CASSPNAQGVNSPLHF. The CDR3 DNA is TGTGCCAGCTCACCAAATGCCCAGGGGGTTAATTCACCCCTCCACTTT.

J is TRBJ1-1 and V is TRBV6-5; no firm D call. The CDR3 covers 13 residues. V gave up 6 bases and J gave up 2 bases, with 10 bases separating them. Germline CDR1 is MNHEY and CDR2 is SVGAGI. CDR3 sequence (DNA): TGTGCCAGCAGGATAGTAGTTAACACTGAAGCTTTCTTT. It is translated as CASRIVVNTEAFF.

The CDR3 spells CASSQTEIPDTQYF. The CDR3 coding sequence is TGTGCCAGCAGCCAAACTGAGATCCCCGATACGCAGTATTTT. This chain uses TRBV3-1 (or the pseudogene TRBV3-2) with TRBJ2-3, with D hard to call. Per the germline V gene, CDR1 is LGHDT and CDR2 is YNNKEL (reference sequence). CDR3 length: 14 amino acids. Trimming took 2 bases from V and 6 from J, leaving 12 bases between them.

The gene calls are TRBV6-5 and TRBJ2-5; D possibly corresponds to TRBD1 (5 bases). V was clipped by 8 bases and J by 5 bases, with 12 bases between them. The CDR3 spans 12 residues. Germline-derived CDR1 and CDR2 are MNHEY and SVGAGI. In DNA, the CDR3 is TGTGCCAGCGGGGCGCTGGCGGAGACCCAGTACTTC. Its translation: CASGALAETQYF.